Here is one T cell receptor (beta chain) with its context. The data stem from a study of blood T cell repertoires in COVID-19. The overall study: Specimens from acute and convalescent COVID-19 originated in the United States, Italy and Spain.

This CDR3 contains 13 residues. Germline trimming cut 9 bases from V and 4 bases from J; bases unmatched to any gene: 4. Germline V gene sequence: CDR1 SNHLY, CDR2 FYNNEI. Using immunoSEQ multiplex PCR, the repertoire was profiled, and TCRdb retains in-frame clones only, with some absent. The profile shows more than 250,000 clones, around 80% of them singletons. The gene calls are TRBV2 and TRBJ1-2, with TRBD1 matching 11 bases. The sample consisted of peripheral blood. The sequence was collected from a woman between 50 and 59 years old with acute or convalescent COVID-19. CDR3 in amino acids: CASRTGGSYGYTF. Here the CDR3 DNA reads TGTGCCAGTCGGACAGGGGGCAGCTATGGCTACACCTTC.